This T cell receptor (beta chain) was captured in a study of cytomegalovirus exposure and HLA in healthy donors. V was clipped by 2 bases and J by 6 bases; unmatched bases: 9. CDR3 length equals 17 residues. It was with 60 Vbeta and 13 Jbeta primers that the PCR ran. TCRdb keeps only in-frame clones here, not all; method: immunoSEQ multiplex PCR. The table includes more than 90,000 clones, under 85% detected once. Concerning this clone itself: Its cognate antigen is unknown.

General study points: Upon later analysis, HLA-associated TCR beta chains proved more clonally expanded than other, equally common chains.

The chain uses TRBV6-7 and TRBJ2-1, with TRBD2 matching over 11 bases. TRBV6-7 is identified as an open reading frame with a role that is uncertain. The sequence was collected from a woman in her thirties or forties in good health and CMV-seropositive. Material for sequencing was PBMCs. Here the CDR3 DNA reads TGTGCCAGCAGTTACCATCTTCTACTAGCGGGAGTCAATGAGCAGTTCTTC. It specifies CASSYHLLLAGVNEQFF.